This T cell receptor beta chain stems from a study of neoadjuvant anti-PD-1 for oral cavity cancer. Study overall: Patients mostly received three to four biweekly nivolumab doses at 3 mg/kg before surgery.

Sequenced by immunoSEQ multiplex PCR; TCRdb stores in-frame clones only, minus some. This sample has roughly 6,600 clones; approximately 45% occur once, and the top ten carry roughly 27%. V lost 8 bases, J lost 7 bases, and 11 bases lay in between. The CDR3 totals 12 residues. Looked up from germline, CDR1 is MNHEY and CDR2 is SVGAGI. The rearrangement uses TRBV6-5 and TRBJ2-2; D unclear. This specimen was tumor tissue, taken before nivolumab (anti-PD-1) treatment. The TCR originated in a person aged 40 to 85 with oral cavity squamous cell carcinoma. The DNA of the CDR3 is TGTGCCAGCTCCCCCTTTGGCGGGGAGCTGTTTTTT. This sequence encodes CASSPFGGELFF.